This entry lists 26 T cell receptor beta chains sequenced from one sample in a study of radiotherapy plus CTLA-4 blockade in lung cancer. Profiling relied on immunoSEQ multiplex PCR, and the TCRdb table lists in-frame clones only, not all of them. The table has tens of thousands of clones, more than 75% seen once. The source material was peripheral blood, sampled from a patient treated with radiotherapy plus ipilimumab. All receptors come from a human donor with non-small cell lung cancer who had a complete response to radiotherapy plus ipilimumab.

J is TRBJ2-2 and V is TRBV5-4, with TRBD2 matching 9 bases. Germline CDR1 and CDR2: SGHNT and YYREEE (reference sequence). The CDR3 extends over 16 amino acids. Trimming cost V 4 bases and J 2 bases; bases outside gene matches: 6. Here the CDR3 DNA reads TGTGCCAGCAGCCTTAGACTAGCGGAAAACACCGGGGAGCTGTTTTTT. Translating gives CASSLRLAENTGELFF.

Here the CDR3 reads CASSSGLVTDTQYF. In nucleotides, the CDR3 is TGTGCCAGCAGCTCAGGACTCGTCACAGATACGCAGTATTTT. The rearrangement links TRBV5-6 to TRBJ2-3; perhaps TRBD2 as D (5 bases). CDR3 size: 14 residues. V was pared by 3 bases and J by 2 bases, with 10 bases between. CDR1 and CDR2 (germline): SGHDT, YYEEEE.

CDR3 nucleotide sequence: TGTGCCAGTATGAGGGGGCCGAACACCGGGGAGCTGTTTTTT. Translating it yields CASMRGPNTGELFF. The chain has TRBV19 and TRBJ2-2; 7 nucleotides align to TRBD1. In germline, CDR1 is LNHDA, CDR2 SQIVND (reference sequence). CDR3 size: 14 residues. Trimming removed 7 bases from V and 0 bases from J; junction bases left unmatched: 2.

The chain recombines TRBV27 with TRBJ2-3; 7 nucleotides match TRBD1. Germline V gene lookup returns CDR1 MNHEY and CDR2 SMNVEV (reference sequence). The V gene end was trimmed by 1 base and the J gene end by 7 bases; junction bases not matched to a gene: 5. The CDR3 covers 14 residues. CDR3 in amino acids: CASSLFRDSYTQYF. The CDR3 nucleotides read TGTGCCAGCAGTTTATTTCGGGACAGTTATACGCAGTATTTT.

This chain links TRBV16 with TRBJ2-7; 10 bases map to TRBD1. The CDR3 loop spans 15 amino acids. The ends lost 4 bases at V and 0 bases at J; junction bases unmatched: 3. Germline V gene lookup returns CDR1 KGHSY and CDR2 FQNENV. The CDR3 sequence is CASSLRTGGSYEQYV. CDR3 DNA sequence: TGTGCCAGCAGCCTCCGGACAGGGGGCTCCTACGAGCAGTACGTC.

The gene calls are TRBV7-2 and TRBJ2-3, with 11 positions matching TRBD2. The CDR3 runs to 17 residues. The V and J ends lost 4 bases and 3 bases, in that order; junction bases with no gene match: 9. CDR1 and CDR2 (germline): SGHTA, FQGNSA. This chain's CDR3 is CASSSLAGGAETDTQYF. The CDR3 DNA follows: TGTGCCAGCAGCTCTCTAGCGGGAGGAGCGGAGACAGATACGCAGTATTTT.

The chain combines TRBV29-1 with TRBJ2-1; 11 nucleotides match TRBD1. Trimming at V came to 8 bases and at J to 3 bases, leaving 3 bases not matched to a gene. The CDR3 consists of 13 residues. Looked up from germline, CDR1 is SQVTM and CDR2 is ANQGSEA. In nucleotides, the CDR3 is TGCAGCATCGGGACAGGGGGCTACAATGAGCAGTTCTTC. Protein sequence: CSIGTGGYNEQFF.

This rearrangement joins TRBV7-9 to TRBJ2-1; 10 bases agree with TRBD2. CDR3 length: 18 amino acids. Trimming cost V 3 bases and J 8 bases; bases outside gene matches: 16. Germline-derived CDR1 and CDR2 are SEHNR and FQNEAQ (reference sequence). CDR3 sequence reads: CASSLIAGGHRFLDEQFF. The CDR3 DNA reads TGTGCCAGCAGCTTGATAGCGGGGGGCCACCGCTTTCTGGATGAGCAGTTCTTC.

This chain joins TRBV6-6 and TRBJ2-1, with D maybe TRBD2 (6 bases). The CDR3 sequence is 15 residues long. CDR1 and CDR2 (germline): MNHNY, SVGAGI (reference sequence). Between the trimmed V and J ends, which lost 6 bases and 6 bases, there was a span of 18 bases. CDR3 in amino acids: CASSRRGSGSNEQFF. The CDR3 nucleotides are TGTGCCAGCAGCCGCCGGGGCAGCGGGTCCAATGAGCAGTTCTTC.

J is TRBJ1-6 and V is TRBV4-1; 7 bases match TRBD1. The CDR3 is 13 residues long. Germline loops: CDR1 MGHRA, CDR2 YSYEKL. Trimming at V came to 1 base and at J to 11 bases, leaving 2 bases not matched to a gene. Written as DNA, the CDR3 is TGCGCCAGCAGCCAAGTACAGGGGACACCCCTCCACTTT. Protein sequence: CASSQVQGTPLHF.

The genes are TRBV5-6 and TRBJ2-2; 9 nucleotides line up with TRBD2. J gave up 0 bases and V 4 bases, and 4 bases lay outside the gene matches. Germline V gene sequence: CDR1 SGHDT, CDR2 YYEEEE. CDR3 length equals 16 residues. The CDR3 loop is CASSVPSGANTGELFF. DNA of the CDR3: TGTGCCAGCAGCGTCCCTAGCGGGGCGAACACCGGGGAGCTGTTTTTT.

J is TRBJ2-6 and V is TRBV5-1, with 9 positions matching TRBD2. Germline-derived CDR1 and CDR2 are SGHRS and YFSETQ. Trimming took 0 bases from V and 4 from J; bases not matched to a gene: 5. The CDR3 is 17 residues long. The DNA for the CDR3 is TGCGCCAGCAGCTTGGCGGGACTAGCATCCGGGGCCAACGTCCTGACTTTC. This sequence encodes CASSLAGLASGANVLTF.

The CDR3 spells CASSLTGHLSSYNSPLHF. In DNA, the CDR3 is TGCGCCAGCAGCTTGACGGGACACCTAAGCTCCTATAATTCACCCCTCCACTTT. The chain combines TRBV5-1 with TRBJ1-6; maybe TRBD1 (6 bases). V lost 1 base to trimming and J lost 0 bases, with 14 bases between them. The CDR3 covers 18 residues. Germline CDR1 and CDR2: SGHRS and YFSETQ.

The chain has TRBV9 and TRBJ2-7; weak D call: TRBD1 (5 bases). The CDR3 totals 14 residues. In germline, CDR1 is SGDLS, CDR2 YYNGEE. Trimming shortened V by 0 bases and J by 4 bases, and 11 bases separated the two germline ends. CDR3 region: CASSVGQLFYEQYF. CDR3 nucleotide sequence: TGTGCCAGCAGCGTAGGACAGTTATTTTACGAGCAGTACTTC.

This chain links TRBV19 with TRBJ1-1, with a weak D call TRBD1 (6 bases). Trimming pared 8 bases from V and 4 bases from J, leaving 14 bases between. CDR3 size: 13 residues. From germline, CDR1 is LNHDA and CDR2 SQIVND (reference sequence). Here the CDR3 reads CASYGGGFTEAFF. CDR3 sequence (DNA): TGTGCCAGTTATGGGGGCGGGTTCACTGAAGCTTTCTTT.

The chain is built from TRBV10-3 and TRBJ2-1; possibly TRBD2 for D (6 bases). V lost 3 bases and J lost 9, with 21 bases in between. The CDR3 consists of 16 residues. The germline V gene has CDR1 ENHRY and CDR2 SYGVKD. The chain's CDR3 is CAISEGAGGRVGEQFF. The CDR3 bases are TGTGCCATCAGTGAAGGAGCGGGTGGTAGGGTAGGTGAGCAGTTCTTC.

The sample holds one count of this clone. The V call is TRBV9, the J call TRBJ2-2; D call uncertain. V was clipped by 2 bases and J by 6 bases, with 11 bases between them. This CDR3 comprises 14 residues. Per germline, CDR1 SGDLS and CDR2 YYNGEE. The CDR3 is CASSVESVAGELFF. DNA of the CDR3: TGTGCCAGCAGCGTTGAAAGCGTGGCCGGGGAGCTGTTTTTT. Looking up the rest from reference TRBV9 and TRBJ2-2 gives the full variable domain: DSGVTQTPKHLITATGQRVTLRCSPRSGDLSVYWYQQSLDQGLQFLIQYYNGEERAKGNILERFSAQQFPDLHSELNLSSLELGDSALYFCASSVESVAGELFFGEGSRLTVL.

V and J are TRBV7-2 and TRBJ1-1, with D unclear. Germline-derived CDR1 and CDR2 are SGHTA and FQGNSA. The length of the CDR3 is 12 residues. Trimming removed 0 bases at V and 11 bases at J, with 10 bases between. The CDR3 loop is CASSLARREAFF. DNA of the CDR3: TGTGCCAGCAGCTTAGCACGGAGAGAGGCTTTCTTT.

The chain uses TRBV10-1 and TRBJ1-2, with TRBD1 identical over 8 bases. This CDR3 spans 19 amino acids. Per the germline V gene, CDR1 is WNHNN and CDR2 is SYGVQD (reference sequence). After removal of 5 bases from V and 1 base from J, the junction contained 18 bases not matched to a gene. The CDR3 region has the DNA TGCGCCAGCAGTAGACCCAACCCTTGGACAGGGCCCTTTAACTATGGCTACACCTTC. As protein: CASSRPNPWTGPFNYGYTF.

This chain uses TRBV5-6 with TRBJ2-7; 9 nucleotides match TRBD2. Trimming took 4 bases from V and 5 from J; bases not matched to a gene: 10. The CDR3 is 15 residues long. Looked up from germline, CDR1 is SGHDT and CDR2 is YYEEEE. CDR3 sequence reads: CASSPLNSGRDEQYV. Written as DNA, the CDR3 is TGTGCCAGCAGCCCACTGAATAGCGGGAGAGACGAGCAGTACGTC.

CDR3 sequence (DNA): TGTGCCAGTAGTCCCGGACAGGGGGATGAAAAACTGTTTTTT. It yields the protein CASSPGQGDEKLFF. The J gene is TRBJ1-4, the V gene TRBV19, with TRBD1 matching over 10 bases. Germline CDR1 reads LNHDA; CDR2 reads SQIVND (reference sequence). The CDR3 is made up of 14 amino acids. J was trimmed by 6 bases and V by 5 bases; bases with no gene match: 3. The full variable domain, rest sourced from reference TRBV19 and TRBJ1-4, is DGGITQSPKYLFRKEGQNVTLSCEQNLNHDAMYWYRQDPGQGLRLIYYSQIVNDFQKGDIAEGYSVSREKKESFPLTVTSAQKNPTAFYLCASSPGQGDEKLFFGSGTQLSVL.

The chain has TRBV15 and TRBJ1-3; no definite D call. CDR1 LNHNV and CDR2 YYDKDF come from the germline V gene (reference sequence). This CDR3 is built from 13 residues. V dropped 0 bases and J dropped 7 bases, with 7 bases sitting between them. Here the CDR3 DNA reads TGTGCCACCAGCAGAGATCGCCAGAACACCATATATTTT. It is translated as CATSRDRQNTIYF. Based on the CDR3 plus reference TRBV15 and TRBJ1-3, the full variable domain is DAMVIQNPRYQVTQFGKPVTLSCSQTLNHNVMYWYQQKSSQAPKLLFHYYDKDFNNEADTPDNFQSRRPNTSFCFLDIRSPGLGDTAMYLCATSRDRQNTIYFGEGSWLTVV.

V usage is TRBV9 and J usage is TRBJ2-5, with TRBD2 matching 13 bases. Germline V gene sequence: CDR1 SGDLS, CDR2 YYNGEE. V dropped 0 bases and J dropped 2; count of bases not matched to a gene: 7. The CDR3 consists of 18 residues. The CDR3 spells CASSVGGLAGAPQETQYF. In DNA form, the CDR3 reads TGTGCCAGCAGCGTAGGTGGACTAGCGGGAGCCCCACAAGAGACCCAGTACTTC.

The chain carries TRBV5-1 and TRBJ2-5, with D maybe TRBD1 (7 bases). Germline V gene sequence: CDR1 SGHRS, CDR2 YFSETQ. The ends were cut back, 0 bases at V and 5 bases at J, with 11 bases in the middle. This CDR3 is 14 amino acids long. The CDR3 is CASSLGPGGETQYF. CDR3 nucleotides: TGCGCCAGCAGCTTGGGGCCAGGGGGGGAGACCCAGTACTTC.

CDR3 sequence: CASSLDRGGTEAFF. As DNA, the CDR3 is TGTGCCAGCAGCTTGGACAGGGGAGGGACTGAAGCTTTCTTT. The genes are TRBV7-9 and TRBJ1-1; 9 bases are shared with TRBD1. Trimming cost V 3 bases and J 5 bases; bases outside gene matches: 4. This CDR3 is built from 14 residues. Germline lookup yields CDR1 SEHNR and CDR2 FQNEAQ (reference sequence).

The chain couples TRBV11-2 to TRBJ2-3, with D perhaps matching TRBD2 (7 bases). This CDR3 is 16 amino acids long. The germline V gene encodes CDR1 SGHAT and CDR2 FQNNGV. Deletions cut 5 bases from V and 3 bases from J, with 18 bases between. The CDR3 loop is CASSLGGGWGTDTQYF. As DNA, the CDR3 is TGTGCCAGCAGCCTGGGAGGGGGTTGGGGGACAGATACGCAGTATTTT.